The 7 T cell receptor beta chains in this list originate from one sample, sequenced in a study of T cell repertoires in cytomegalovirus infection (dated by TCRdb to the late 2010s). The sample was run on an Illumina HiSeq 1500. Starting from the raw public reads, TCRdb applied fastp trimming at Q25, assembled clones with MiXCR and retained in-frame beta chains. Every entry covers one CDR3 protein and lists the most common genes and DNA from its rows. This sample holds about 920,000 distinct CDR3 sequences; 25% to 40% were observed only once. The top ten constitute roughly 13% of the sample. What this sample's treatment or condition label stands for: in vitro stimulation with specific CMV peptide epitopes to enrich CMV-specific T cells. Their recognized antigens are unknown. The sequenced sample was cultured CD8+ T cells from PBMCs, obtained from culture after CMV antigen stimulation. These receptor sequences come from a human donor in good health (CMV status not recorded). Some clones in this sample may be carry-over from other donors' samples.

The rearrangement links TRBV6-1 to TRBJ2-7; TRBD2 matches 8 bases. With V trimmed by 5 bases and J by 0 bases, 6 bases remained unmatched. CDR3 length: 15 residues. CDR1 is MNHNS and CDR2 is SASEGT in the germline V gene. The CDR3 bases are TGTGCCAGCAGTTACGGGGGGGAGAGCTCCTACGAGCAGTACGTC. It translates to CASSYGGESSYEQYV.

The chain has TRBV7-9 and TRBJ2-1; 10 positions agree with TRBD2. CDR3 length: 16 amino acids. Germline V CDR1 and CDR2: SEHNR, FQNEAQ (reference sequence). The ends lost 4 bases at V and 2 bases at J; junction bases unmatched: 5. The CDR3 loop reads CASSSPLAGAYNEQFF. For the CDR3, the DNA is TGTGCCAGCAGCTCCCCGCTAGCGGGGGCCTACAATGAGCAGTTCTTC.

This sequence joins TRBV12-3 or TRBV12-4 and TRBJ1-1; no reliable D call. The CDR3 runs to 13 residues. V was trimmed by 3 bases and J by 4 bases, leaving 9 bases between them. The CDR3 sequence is CASSFSMRTEAFF. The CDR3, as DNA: TGTGCCAGCAGTTTTTCCATGCGCACTGAAGCTTTCTTT.

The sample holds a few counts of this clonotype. The CDR3 region has the DNA TGTGCCAGCAGGAGTCGGGATTACTACGAGCAGTACTTC. Amino acids: CASRSRDYYEQYF. This sequence joins TRBV2 and TRBJ2-7, with a tentative D call TRBD2 (5 bases). This CDR3 comprises 13 residues. Germline assignment: CDR1 SNHLY and CDR2 FYNNEI. Trimming removed 6 bases at V and 3 bases at J, with 12 bases between. Complete variable domain (other parts from reference TRBV2 and TRBJ2-7): EPEVTQTPSHQVTQMGQEVILRCVPISNHLYFYWYRQILGQKVEFLVSFYNNEISEKSEIFDDQFSVERPDGSNFTLKIRSTKLEDSAMYFCASRSRDYYEQYFGPGTRLTVT.

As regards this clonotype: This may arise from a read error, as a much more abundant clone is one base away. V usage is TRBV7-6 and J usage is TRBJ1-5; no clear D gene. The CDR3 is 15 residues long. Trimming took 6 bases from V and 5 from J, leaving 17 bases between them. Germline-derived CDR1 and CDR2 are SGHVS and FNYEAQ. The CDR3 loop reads CASRLLAADDQPQHF. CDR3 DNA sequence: TGTGCCAGCAGACTCCTAGCCGCGGACGATCAGCCCCAGCATTTT.

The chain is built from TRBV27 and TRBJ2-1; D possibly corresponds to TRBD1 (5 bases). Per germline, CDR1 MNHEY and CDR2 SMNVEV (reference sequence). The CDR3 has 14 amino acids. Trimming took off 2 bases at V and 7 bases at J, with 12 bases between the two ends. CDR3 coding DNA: TGTGCCAGCAGTTTAGCGTGGCAGGGTAATGAGCAGTTCTTC. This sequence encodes CASSLAWQGNEQFF.

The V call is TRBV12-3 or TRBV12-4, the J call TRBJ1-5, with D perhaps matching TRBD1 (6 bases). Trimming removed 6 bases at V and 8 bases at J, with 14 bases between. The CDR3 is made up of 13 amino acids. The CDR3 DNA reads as TGTGCCAGCAGACCGACAGGTCAAGAGCCCCAGCATTTT. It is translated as CASRPTGQEPQHF.